Described below is a single T cell receptor (beta chain) sequence and its context. The antigen is unknown. In each case, RNA was isolated and then reverse transcribed into cDNA as the sequencing template. Method: immunoSEQ multiplex PCR; TCRdb's copy keeps in-frame clones and lacks some. There are 90,000 to 120,000 clones in the sample; approximately 63% occur only once, and 20% to 25% lies in the top ten. These data come from a study of CD8+ T cells in alopecia areata. Regarding the study as a whole: Possibly because of HLA-related factors, TCR sharing was less clear across patients than in mice.

The CDR3 runs 15 residues. V gave up 0 bases and J gave up 1 base, with 8 bases separating them. Germline CDR1 reads PRHDT; CDR2 reads FYEKMQ (reference sequence). The TCR sequence derives from a human donor in good health. The sample comprised CD8+ T cells sorted from blood. The genes are TRBV13 and TRBJ2-3, with D possibly called TRBD1 or TRBD2 (5 bases each). The CDR3 bases are TGTGCCAGCAGCTTAGGACGGGACGGCACAGATACGCAGTATTTT. This gives the protein CASSLGRDGTDTQYF.